This T cell receptor (beta chain) was observed in a study of early T cells in non-severe SARS-CoV-2 infection. Looking at the study overall: The authors sequenced bulk RNA from unsorted whole blood, leaving chains unpaired.

This clonotype came up many times. The antigen is unknown. Unique molecular identifier tags were affixed to discrete cDNA molecules. TCRdb re-analysed the 5' RACE reads in MiXCR, keeping a single row per CDR3 protein. Counted here are some 91,000 distinct CDR3 sequences, under 15% occurring once; the ten biggest clones make up 5.5%. Between the trimmed V and J ends, which lost 6 bases and 1 base, there was a span of 9 bases. The CDR3 sequence is 13 residues long. The germline gives CDR1 SGHRS, CDR2 YFSETQ. The study's findings and limits: Sequences matched to VDJdb favored anti-spike CD8 responses, while private and CD4 specificities were missed.

The TCR originated in an adult who was a healthcare worker with PCR-confirmed SARS-CoV-2 infection or an uninfected control (not recorded which). Sequencing input: whole blood. This chain uses TRBV5-1 with TRBJ2-3; perhaps TRBD2 as D (6 bases). CDR3 bases: TGCGCCAGCAAGAGGGAGGGCACAGATACGCAGTATTTT. This sequence encodes CASKREGTDTQYF.